Listed below are T cell receptor beta chains from one sample, sequenced in a study of CD8 T cells in Susac syndrome. TCRdb reprocessed the immunoSEQ multiplex PCR reads with MiXCR, giving one entry per CDR3 protein. The sample records more than 250,000 distinct CDR3 sequences, 92% being singletons. The sample was CD4+ T cells from PBMCs. The source of these receptors is a human donor with multiple sclerosis. The CDR3 runs from the conserved cysteine through the conserved F or W. The D gene is left open where the match is weak. The size field is filled for only some rows; it gives once, few, many or a size class.

v_call	cdr3_length	clone_size	d_call	j_call	cdr3_nt	cdr3_aa
TRBV10-3	13	-	-	TRBJ2-5	TGTGCCATCAGTGCTGGGTGGAGGGAGGCCCAGTACTTC	CAISAGWREAQYF
TRBV12-3/TRBV12-4	15	-	-	TRBJ1-6	TGTGCCAGCAGCCCGACAGGAGTCTATAATTCACCCCTCCACTTT	CASSPTGVYNSPLHF
TRBV6-2/TRBV6-3	15	-	-	TRBJ2-1	TGTGCCAGCAGTTACTCGCGGGTGCCTTGGGGTGAGCAGTTCTTC	CASSYSRVPWGEQFF
TRBV20-1	12	-	-	TRBJ1-2	TGCAGTGCTAGGGCACCCTACTATGGCTACACCTTC	CSARAPYYGYTF
TRBV20-1	16	-	-	TRBJ2-1	TGCAGTGCTAGAGCTGGGAAAGCGGCTATATACAATGAGCAGTTCTTC	CSARAGKAAIYNEQFF
TRBV6-2/TRBV6-3	13	-	-	TRBJ1-1	TGTGCCAGCAGTCCGACCCGACACTCTGAAGCTTTCTTT	CASSPTRHSEAFF
TRBV24-1	17	-	-	TRBJ1-1	TGTGCCACCAGTGATCCCAACTCCCCAAAGGGTGAGACTGAAGCTTTCTTT	CATSDPNSPKGETEAFF
TRBV9	15	-	TRBD1	TRBJ2-1	TGTGCCAGCAGCGTATGGGACAGGGCCTACAATGAGCAGTTCTTC	CASSVWDRAYNEQFF
TRBV9	15	few	TRBD1	TRBJ2-7	TGTGCCAGCAGCGTGGGACAGGGTAGAACCTACGAGCAGTACTTC	CASSVGQGRTYEQYF
TRBV7-2	14	-	-	TRBJ2-7	TGTGCCAGCAGCCGGCAACCGGGGGCCCACGAGCAGTACTTC	CASSRQPGAHEQYF
TRBV11-2	13	-	-	TRBJ1-2	TGTGCCAGCAGCTTAGATCGGCGGTCTGGCTACACCTTC	CASSLDRRSGYTF
TRBV20-1	12	-	-	TRBJ1-5	TGCAGTGCTAGATCGGTGGGGGAGCCCCAGCATTTT	CSARSVGEPQHF
TRBV19	14	-	TRBD1	TRBJ1-2	TGTGCCAGTAACGACAGGGCCGCCAACTATGGCTACACCTTC	CASNDRAANYGYTF
TRBV29-1	12	once	-	TRBJ1-3	TGCAGCGTAGGAGCCAACGGGGACACCATATATTTT	CSVGANGDTIYF
TRBV30	14	-	-	TRBJ1-1	TGTGCCTGGAGTGGAGTGTTACTGAACACTGAAGCTTTCTTT	CAWSGVLLNTEAFF
TRBV12-3/TRBV12-4	14	-	TRBD2	TRBJ2-1	TGTGCCAGCAGAACCGGGACTAGCGGGCCCCCGCGGTTCTTC	CASRTGTSGPPRFF
TRBV20-1	13	-	-	TRBJ1-2	TGCAGTGCTAGAAGACAGAGTGGCTATGGCTACACCTTC	CSARRQSGYGYTF
TRBV3-1	15	-	-	TRBJ2-1	TGTGCCAGCAGCCAAGTGGGAGCTCCTAACAATGAGCAGTTCTTC	CASSQVGAPNNEQFF
TRBV29-1	11	once	-	TRBJ1-2	TGCAGCGTTGAGGCCTACTATGGCTACACCTTC	CSVEAYYGYTF
TRBV2	18	-	-	TRBJ2-4	TGTGCCAGCAGTGGCCCCTCAGGAGGGCCTCTAGCCAAAAACATTCAGTACTTC	CASSGPSGGPLAKNIQYF
TRBV2	12	-	-	TRBJ1-1	TGTGCCAGCAGCTTCTTTGGTTCTGAAGCTTTCTTT	CASSFFGSEAFF
TRBV4-2	14	-	-	TRBJ1-2	TGTGCCAGCAGCCCACCGGAGGGGACCCAGGTTCCCACCTTC	CASSPPEGTQVPTF
TRBV6-5	13	-	-	TRBJ1-4	TGTGCCAGCACGAGGGGGGCTGGGGAAAAACTGTTTTTT	CASTRGAGEKLFF
TRBV12-3/TRBV12-4	15	-	TRBD1	TRBJ2-5	TGTGCCAGCAGATCCGGGACAGGGGGCTTTGAGACCCAGTACTTC	CASRSGTGGFETQYF
TRBV7-9	15	-	-	TRBJ1-1	TGTGCCAGCAGCCCCGATACAGGGTTGAGCACTGAAGCTTTCTTT	CASSPDTGLSTEAFF
TRBV7-8	14	once	-	TRBJ2-2	TGTGCCAGCACCTCGACAGTGAACACCGGGGAGCTGTTTTTT	CASTSTVNTGELFF
TRBV7-9	18	-	TRBD1	TRBJ1-2	TGTGCCAGCAGCTTTGGGCAGGGGGGTACCGTGCCCAACTATGGCTACACCTTC	CASSFGQGGTVPNYGYTF
TRBV30	14	-	-	TRBJ1-3	TGTGCCTGGAGTAGGGTGCTCTCTGGAAACACCATATATTTT	CAWSRVLSGNTIYF
TRBV3-1	18	-	TRBD2	TRBJ2-3	TGTGCCAGCAGCCAAGGGTATCCGACTAGCGGGGCCACAGATACGCAGTATTTT	CASSQGYPTSGATDTQYF
TRBV7-9	14	-	-	TRBJ2-1	TGTGCCAGCAGCTTAAGTCGGCTTAACAATGAGCAGTTCTTC	CASSLSRLNNEQFF
TRBV30	15	-	TRBD1	TRBJ1-2	TGTGCCTGGAGTGTTGCGACAGGGCACGGGGGTGGCTACACCTTC	CAWSVATGHGGGYTF
TRBV29-1	15	-	TRBD1	TRBJ2-7	TGCAGCGTTGCACACCCAGGGACAGGGGGCTACGAGCAGTACTTC	CSVAHPGTGGYEQYF
TRBV7-8	15	-	-	TRBJ2-4	TGTGCCAGTGCTTATGGGCGGGAAGCCAAAAACATTCAGTACTTC	CASAYGREAKNIQYF
TRBV4-1	15	-	-	TRBJ1-4	TGCGCCAGCAGCCAAGATATCACAACTAATGAAAAACTGTTTTTT	CASSQDITTNEKLFF
TRBV29-1	15	-	TRBD2	TRBJ2-3	TGCAGCGTTGAAAGCAGCGGGGGGGCTCAAGATACGCAGTATTTT	CSVESSGGAQDTQYF
TRBV2	14	-	-	TRBJ2-1	TGTGCCAGCCGAAAGTCGGGATTAAACAATGAGCAGTTCTTC	CASRKSGLNNEQFF
TRBV27	13	few	-	TRBJ2-7	TGTGCCAGCCGCCGAGGGGGGGCCTACGAGCAGTACTTC	CASRRGGAYEQYF